The rows below give T cell receptor beta chains drawn from one sample of a study of blood T cell repertoires in COVID-19. The method was immunoSEQ multiplex PCR; TCRdb's version includes in-frame clones alone and lacks a portion of them. The sample lists roughly 230,000 clones; over 70% were seen once. Material for sequencing was peripheral blood. Receptors originate from a woman of 80 years or more with acute or convalescent COVID-19. Both conserved end residues are trimmed from each CDR3. Clone size is stated in some rows and not others, as once, few, many or a class when expanded.

CDR3aa | v_gene | abundance | len
ASSIGSPNEQF | TRBV19 | once | 11
ASSSPGLGTDTQY | TRBV5-4 | . | 13
ASSPGRDYEQY | TRBV18 | . | 11
ASSQGAGGASQPQH | TRBV4-1 | . | 14
ASSLQGIRYT | TRBV12-3/TRBV12-4 | . | 10
ASSIDRYSGANVLT | TRBV19 | . | 14
ASNPAGVLAKNIQY | TRBV3-1/TRBV3-2 | . | 14
ASSLKGMDIQY | TRBV7-2 | . | 11
ASSFRSSGSMNSGYNEQF | TRBV27 | . | 18
ASSQGAREKLF | TRBV10-2 | . | 11
ASSQDRYRQDEAF | TRBV4-2 | . | 13
ASSLHGQGSYNEQF | TRBV7-3 | . | 14
ASSEYLGQGSYNEQF | TRBV10-1 | . | 15
ASSMGLDAYEQY | TRBV19 | . | 12
SVVQAGVGQPQH | TRBV29-1 | few | 12
ASSEIQSGTRTYEQY | TRBV2 | few | 15
ASSLQSWNTEAF | TRBV5-5 | . | 12
ASSNPGVPKISNQPQH | TRBV21-1 | . | 16
ASSQLAGYSYNEQF | TRBV3-1/TRBV3-2 | . | 14
ATRGGGSRPEETQY | TRBV15 | . | 14
ASTDAGTGEKSYGYT | TRBV28 | few | 15
ASSYGRGLDEQF | TRBV6-5 | . | 12
ASSSLAGGDIQY | TRBV7-2 | once | 12
ASSEATGVINSPLH | TRBV6-1 | . | 14
ASRAGAANEQF | TRBV5-1 | . | 11
ASAGGETQY | TRBV12-5 | . | 9
ASSLSRLDEQF | TRBV13 | . | 11
ASSLNVGGSTNTEAF | TRBV5-1 | few | 15
ASSQGQYSNQPQH | TRBV19 | once | 13
ATSREGGLPYNEQF | TRBV15 | once | 14
ASSREHQETQY | TRBV5-1 | . | 11
AWSQDLSLQETQY | TRBV30 | few | 13
ASSLGGPLSYEQY | TRBV7-2 | . | 13
ASSSGRASGNTIY | TRBV7-7 | many | 13
ASSLTAGGTGELF | TRBV7-2 | . | 13
ASTPGTYNEQF | TRBV10-2 | few | 11
ASSQGVTGRGTDTQY | TRBV4-1 | . | 15
ASSESWTGPNEKLF | TRBV25-1 | . | 14
ASSQVYSYNEQF | TRBV3-1/TRBV3-2 | . | 12
ASSYSWRDTEAF | TRBV6-5 | . | 12
ASSQGSGGQYEQY | TRBV4-2 | once | 13
ASSLGAAHSGNTIY | TRBV7-2 | . | 14
ASSRRTGFEAF | TRBV14 | . | 11
ASSTTSGRDGELF | TRBV7-2 | few | 13
ASSLEFFDVSGYT | TRBV5-6 | . | 13
ASSLEGGLAGREQF | TRBV7-7 | . | 14
ASNLLAGVQETQY | TRBV6-5 | . | 13
ASSLKRREPGL | TRBV28 | . | 11
ASSDPGTSTDTQY | TRBV10-1 | . | 13
ASSQGQGRGTGELF | TRBV5-1 | . | 14
ASSPPGGRGEQY | TRBV28 | . | 12
ASPGQGYNEQF | TRBV6-5 | . | 11